What follows are 7 T cell receptor beta chains derived from one specimen sequenced in a study of blood T cell repertoires in COVID-19. This table comes from immunoSEQ multiplex PCR, and its TCRdb copy is limited to in-frame clones, with some not included. The table has fewer than 300,000 clones, 85% to 90% seen once. The sequenced sample was PBMCs or T cells enriched from blood (not recorded which). The receptors originated from a man between 40 and 49 years old who had recovered from COVID-19.

This chain connects TRBV10-3 to TRBJ1-5; D not resolved. The CDR3 runs to 15 residues. V shed 8 bases and J shed 2 bases, with 16 bases lying between them. From germline, CDR1 is ENHRY and CDR2 SYGVKD. In DNA form, the CDR3 reads TGTGCCATCGAGACGGCTTGGCAGGGCAATCAGCCCCAGCATTTT. Protein sequence: CAIETAWQGNQPQHF.

The chain is built from TRBV5-5 and TRBJ1-5; tentative D call: TRBD1 (6 bases). The germline CDR1 and CDR2 sequences are SGHKS and YYEKEE (reference sequence). V was trimmed by 4 bases and J by 5 bases, leaving 16 bases between them. The CDR3 is 15 amino acids. The CDR3 sequence is CASSPTAGVDQPQHF. The DNA of the CDR3 is TGTGCCAGCAGCCCCACCGCAGGGGTTGATCAGCCCCAGCATTTT.

V and J are TRBV27 and TRBJ1-5; TRBD1 might be the D (5 bases). V lost 2 bases and J lost 6, with 11 bases in between. Germline V gene lookup returns CDR1 MNHEY and CDR2 SMNVEV (reference sequence). The CDR3 spans 14 residues. This CDR3 reads CASSLGADSQPQHF. The CDR3 nucleotides read TGTGCCAGCAGTTTAGGGGCCGACAGTCAGCCCCAGCATTTT.

The chain is built from TRBV25-1 and TRBJ2-3, with 11 nucleotides matching TRBD2. After removal of 0 bases from V and 0 bases from J, the junction contained 5 bases not matched to a gene. Germline V gene data show CDR1 as MGHDK and CDR2 as SYGVNS. The length of the CDR3 is 18 residues. The CDR3 sequence is CASSEYTGTSGSTDTQYF. The CDR3 nucleotides are TGTGCCAGCAGTGAATATACGGGGACTAGCGGCAGCACAGATACGCAGTATTTT.

The genes are TRBV6-2 or TRBV6-3 and TRBJ2-2; no reliable D call. The CDR3 totals 17 residues. Germline V lookup: CDR1 MNHEY, CDR2 SVGEGT. V was cut by 0 bases and J by 0 bases, with 11 bases left in between. CDR3 sequence reads: CASSYSLANTNTGELFF. The CDR3 DNA reads as TGTGCCAGCAGTTACTCCCTGGCAAACACGAACACCGGGGAGCTGTTTTTT.

This clone was picked up a small number of times. V and J are TRBV5-4 and TRBJ2-5; 9 bases fit TRBD1. V shed 3 bases, J shed 3 bases, and the junction held 3 bases outside the gene matches. In germline, CDR1 is SGHNT, CDR2 YYREEE (reference sequence). The CDR3 contains 14 residues. The CDR3 nucleotides are TGTGCCAGCAGCTCAGGGGACAGGGAAGAGACCCAGTACTTC. Translating it yields CASSSGDREETQYF.

V gene TRBV10-3 combines with J gene TRBJ2-2; possible D gene TRBD1, 5 bases. The CDR3 extends over 16 amino acids. Germline CDR1 and CDR2: ENHRY and SYGVKD. Trimming removed 5 bases from V and 0 bases from J, with 13 bases in between. Here the CDR3 reads CAISKLQESNTGELFF. CDR3 nucleotides: TGTGCCATCAGTAAACTACAGGAGTCGAACACCGGGGAGCTGTTTTTT.